This T cell receptor (beta chain) was sequenced during a study of T cell responses to AZD1222 COVID-19 vaccine. The V gene's germline CDR1 is MNHEY and CDR2 SMNVEV (reference sequence). Trimming left V 4 bases short and J 8 bases short, with 11 bases between. This CDR3 is 13 amino acids long. Measured with immunoSEQ multiplex PCR; TCRdb has only the in-frame clones, and not every one. Of 100,000 to 150,000 clones in the sample, around 94% were seen once. The TCR originated in an adult in good health. Sequencing used peripheral blood, obtained on day 0 of AZD1222 vaccination. The chain couples TRBV27 to TRBJ2-2, with a possible D match to TRBD1 (5 bases). The chain's CDR3 is CASSSYRPGELFF. The CDR3 bases are TGTGCCAGCAGTTCCTACAGGCCGGGGGAGCTGTTTTTT.